A selection of T cell receptor beta chains follows, all from one sample in a study of cytomegalovirus exposure and HLA in healthy donors. Some clones are missing from TCRdb's copy, which holds only in-frame ones; the method was immunoSEQ multiplex PCR. The sample carries around 80,000 clones, around 95% recorded once. Sequences were obtained from PBMCs. These receptors were taken from a woman between 18 and 30 years old in good health and CMV-seronegative. CDR3s include the opening cysteine and the closing phenylalanine or tryptophan. The D gene is left open where the match is weak. Size values are once, few and many counts, or a class for expanded clones, and some rows have none.

v_gene	d_gene	abundance	j_gene	CDR3nt	CDR3aa
TRBV14	.	.	TRBJ1-4	TGTGCCAGCAGCTCTCGCCAGGGTATGAGGGAGGGACTGTTTTTT	CASSSRQGMREGLFF
TRBV27	TRBD1	.	TRBJ2-1	TGTGCCAGCAGTTTATCGGAGACAGGGTACAATGAGCAGTTCTTC	CASSLSETGYNEQFF
TRBV19	TRBD1	.	TRBJ2-7	TGTGCCAGTAGTCCCGGACAGGGGGTGAACTCCTACGAGCAGTACTTC	CASSPGQGVNSYEQYF
TRBV5-5	.	.	TRBJ1-6	TGTGCCAGCAGCCCCCGCCTAACTCCTAATTCACCCCTCCACTTT	CASSPRLTPNSPLHF
TRBV7-9	TRBD1	.	TRBJ1-1	TGTGCCAGCAGCATACTTACAGGGGGGGGCACTGAAGCTTTCTTT	CASSILTGGGTEAFF
TRBV30	.	once	TRBJ1-6	TGTGCCTGGAGTGTCCGTCCGTATAATTCACCCCTCCACTTT	CAWSVRPYNSPLHF
TRBV5-1	.	.	TRBJ2-1	TGCGCCAGCACTATTTACGGAGTCTCGGGGAATGAGCAGTTCTTC	CASTIYGVSGNEQFF
TRBV5-6	TRBD2	.	TRBJ2-1	TGTGCCAGCAGCTTCGGGTTAGCGGGAGATCCTGAGCAGTTCTTC	CASSFGLAGDPEQFF
TRBV19	.	once	TRBJ1-3	TGTGCCAGTAGCGGAGACAGCTACTCTGGAAACACCATATATTTT	CASSGDSYSGNTIYF
TRBV12-5	TRBD2	.	TRBJ2-2	TGTGCTAGTGGTTTGGTTGCGGGAGGAAACACCGGGGAGCTGTTTTTT	CASGLVAGGNTGELFF
TRBV10-3	.	.	TRBJ1-6	TGTGCCATCAGTGACGGCAGGGCTCATTCACCCCTCCACTTT	CAISDGRAHSPLHF
TRBV5-8	TRBD1	.	TRBJ2-7	TGTGCCAGCCGGGACAGGGGAGTCCACGAGCAGTACTTC	CASRDRGVHEQYF
TRBV19	.	few	TRBJ1-3	TGTGCCAGTAGTATATTGGAGGGGTACGGAAACACCATATATTTT	CASSILEGYGNTIYF
TRBV11-3	.	.	TRBJ2-1	TGTGCCAGCAGCTTAGCGGGCGGGGCCTACAATGAGCAGTTCTTC	CASSLAGGAYNEQFF
TRBV4-3	TRBD1	.	TRBJ1-2	TGCGCCAGCAGCCAAGAGACAGGGGGCGACTATGGCTACACCTTC	CASSQETGGDYGYTF
TRBV6-5	TRBD1	.	TRBJ2-5	TGTGCCAGCAGCGATAAGGTCAGGGGGAAAGAGACCCAGTACTTC	CASSDKVRGKETQYF
TRBV7-2	TRBD2	.	TRBJ2-7	TGTGCCAGCAGCGAACCGGGACTAGCGGGGGGGAACGAGCAGTACTTC	CASSEPGLAGGNEQYF
TRBV15	.	.	TRBJ2-1	TGTGCCACCAGCAGAGAGCAGGATCCGCCTTCGCAGTTCTTC	CATSREQDPPSQFF
TRBV6-5	.	.	TRBJ1-2	TGTGCCAGCAGTTACTCGATCTTCGGGACATCTTCCCTGGACTTC	CASSYSIFGTSSLDF
TRBV4-1	.	.	TRBJ2-7	TGCGCCAGCAGCCAAGTTCCGGGTGGGGGCCTCTACGAGCAGTACTTC	CASSQVPGGGLYEQYF
TRBV18	.	.	TRBJ1-2	TGTGCCAGCTCACCTGGAACAGGGAATGGCTACACCTTC	CASSPGTGNGYTF
TRBV7-9	TRBD1	.	TRBJ2-5	TGTGCCAGCAGTACAACAGGGGTTTTCCAAGAGACCCAGTACTTC	CASSTTGVFQETQYF
TRBV9	.	few	TRBJ2-7	TGTGCCAGCGGGGGGGGGCACGAGCAGTACTTC	CASGGGHEQYF
TRBV19	TRBD1	.	TRBJ2-7	TGTGCCAGTAGTAGGACAGGCTACGAGCAGTACTTC	CASSRTGYEQYF
TRBV2	.	.	TRBJ2-7	TGTGCCAGCAGTGAAACTCTAGTTGGGCAGGGGAACTACGAGCAGTACTTC	CASSETLVGQGNYEQYF
TRBV6-6	.	.	TRBJ1-5	TGTGCCAGCAGTCCCGAGGGGGGGAGCAATCAGCCCCAGCATTTT	CASSPEGGSNQPQHF
TRBV15	TRBD1	once	TRBJ1-1	TGTGCCACCCGCCTCGACAGGGCGAACACTGAAGCTTTCTTT	CATRLDRANTEAFF
TRBV5-6	.	once	TRBJ1-3	TGTGCCAGCAGCCCCGGGACTGAAAACACCATATATTTT	CASSPGTENTIYF
TRBV4-1	TRBD2	.	TRBJ2-1	TGCGCCAGCAGCCAAGGAAGTTTAGCGGGAGTGGATGAGCAGTTCTTC	CASSQGSLAGVDEQFF
TRBV5-1	.	.	TRBJ1-6	TGCGCCAGCAGCTTGGTAGCAGGGGTTAATTCACCCCTCCACTTT	CASSLVAGVNSPLHF
TRBV7-9	TRBD1	few	TRBJ1-2	TGTGCCAGCAGCACCCGGGACAGGGTCCTGAAAGGCTACACCTTC	CASSTRDRVLKGYTF
TRBV5-1	.	.	TRBJ2-1	TGCGCCACCAGACTATCCGCCAGCTCCTACAATGAGCAGTTCTTC	CATRLSASSYNEQFF
TRBV7-2	TRBD2	.	TRBJ2-7	TGTGCCAGCAGCTCCTCTAGCGGGAGCTCCTACGAGCAGTACTTC	CASSSSSGSSYEQYF
TRBV7-2	.	.	TRBJ1-6	TGTGCCAGCAGCCTGGGGGGATCCTATAATTCACCCCTCCACTTT	CASSLGGSYNSPLHF
TRBV15	.	.	TRBJ2-5	TGTGCCACCAGCAGAGATATACAAGAGACCCAGTACTTC	CATSRDIQETQYF
TRBV6-5	TRBD2	.	TRBJ2-1	TGTGCCAGCAGTTCAGCGGGGGTGTCCTACAATGAGCAGTTCTTC	CASSSAGVSYNEQFF
TRBV2	.	.	TRBJ1-3	TGTGCCAGCACTTATCGGATGGATCCACAGGACACCATATATTTT	CASTYRMDPQDTIYF
TRBV7-9	TRBD1	.	TRBJ2-3	TGTGCCAGCAGCCTGGGACAGGTGGCCGCAGATACGCAGTATTTT	CASSLGQVAADTQYF
TRBV6-5	.	.	TRBJ2-2	TGTGCCAGCAGACTACGCTGGTCAGACACCGGGGAGCTGTTTTTT	CASRLRWSDTGELFF
TRBV5-1	.	.	TRBJ1-6	TGCGCCAGCAGCTTGGTCCCTGACTCTAATTCACCCCTCCACTTT	CASSLVPDSNSPLHF
TRBV28	.	.	TRBJ2-5	TGTGCCAGCAGAAACAGGAAAGAGACCCAGTACTTC	CASRNRKETQYF
TRBV4-3	TRBD2	few	TRBJ2-6	TGCGCCAGCAGTTACGGGGGGGGCTCTGGGGCCAACGTCCTGACTTTC	CASSYGGGSGANVLTF
TRBV6-5	TRBD1	.	TRBJ2-7	TGTGCCAGCAGTTACTCTAACAGGGGAAACGAGCAGTACTTC	CASSYSNRGNEQYF
TRBV28	TRBD1	.	TRBJ2-1	TGTGCCAGCAGGATGGGAGGACAGGGGATCAATGAGCAGTTCTTC	CASRMGGQGINEQFF
TRBV7-9	.	.	TRBJ1-1	TGTGCCAGCAGCTTAGAGAGTGACACTGAAGCTTTCTTT	CASSLESDTEAFF
TRBV7-6	TRBD2	few	TRBJ2-7	TGTGCCAGCAGCTTAGGGGGACTAGCGGGAGTCTCCGAGCAGTACTTC	CASSLGGLAGVSEQYF
TRBV7-2	TRBD1	.	TRBJ2-2	TGTGCCAGCAGCTTAGGGGTTCAGGGGGCCAGGAGCGGGGAGCTGTTTTTT	CASSLGVQGARSGELFF
TRBV9	.	.	TRBJ2-1	TGTGCCAGCAGCGTAGGTGGAAACGGGGAGCAGTTCTTC	CASSVGGNGEQFF
TRBV2	.	.	TRBJ2-1	TGTGCCAGCAGTGGGGGGGAGAGCTCCTACAATGAGCAGTTCTTC	CASSGGESSYNEQFF
TRBV18	.	.	TRBJ2-7	TGTGCCAGCTCTCAAGAACAGTGGGAGCAGTACTTC	CASSQEQWEQYF